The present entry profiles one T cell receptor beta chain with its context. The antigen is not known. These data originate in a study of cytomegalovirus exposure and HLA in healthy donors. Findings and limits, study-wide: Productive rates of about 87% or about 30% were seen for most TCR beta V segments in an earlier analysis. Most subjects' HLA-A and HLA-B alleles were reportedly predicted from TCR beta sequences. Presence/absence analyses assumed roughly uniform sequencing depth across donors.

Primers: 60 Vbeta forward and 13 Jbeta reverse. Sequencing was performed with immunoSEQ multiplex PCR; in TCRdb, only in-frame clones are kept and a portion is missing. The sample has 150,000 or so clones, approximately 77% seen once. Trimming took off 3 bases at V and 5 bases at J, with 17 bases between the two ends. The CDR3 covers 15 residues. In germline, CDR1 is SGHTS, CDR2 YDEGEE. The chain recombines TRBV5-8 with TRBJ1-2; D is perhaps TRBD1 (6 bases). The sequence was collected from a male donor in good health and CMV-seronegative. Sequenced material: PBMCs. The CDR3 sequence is CASSSIPAGDYGYTF. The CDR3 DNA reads TGTGCCAGCAGCTCCATACCGGCAGGGGATTATGGCTACACCTTC.